The 17 T cell receptor beta chains reported below all come from one sample, sequenced in a study of siplizumab effects on memory and regulatory T cells (dated by TCRdb to the late 2010s). The library was produced with the immunoSEQ multiplex PCR assay. TCRdb retrieved this table from immuneACCESS and kept in-frame rearrangements only. Not all clones are present; in checked studies, unresolved V genes account for under half, and no reason is known for the remainder. The sample contains around 100,000 clones, about 94% of them found a single time. Clones ranked in the top ten supply over 1% of the sample. The sample taken for sequencing was non-Treg CD4+ T cells sorted from blood. What the cell subset or site label conveys for this sample: FACS-sorted unstimulated CD4+ non-regulatory T cells. The receptor source for this set is a human donor in good health.

The chain recombines TRBV7-9 with TRBJ1-1; 9 positions agree with TRBD1. Trimming at V came to 5 bases and at J to 4 bases, leaving 11 bases not matched to a gene. The CDR3 runs to 16 residues. Germline V gene lookup returns CDR1 SEHNR and CDR2 FQNEAQ (reference sequence). The CDR3 loop reads CASSQARGQGGTEAFF. Here the CDR3 DNA reads TGTGCCAGCAGCCAGGCGAGGGGACAGGGAGGCACTGAAGCTTTCTTT.

This chain connects TRBV6-6 to TRBJ2-1; either TRBD1 or TRBD2 may fit D (6 bases each). There are 15 residues in the CDR3. Looked up from germline, CDR1 is MNHNY and CDR2 is SVGAGI (reference sequence). The V end lost 7 bases, the J end lost 4 bases, and 17 bases lay between the germline ends. The CDR3 DNA follows: TGTGCCAGCACCATAACAGAGGGGGGATACAATGAGCAGTTCTTC. Residues: CASTITEGGYNEQFF.

The chain combines TRBV4-2 with TRBJ2-3; no clear D. Trimming left V 1 base short and J 4 bases short, with 9 bases between. Germline V CDR1 and CDR2: LGHNA, YNFKEQ. This CDR3 spans 14 amino acids. The CDR3 reads CASSQGRSSDTQYF. CDR3 bases: TGTGCCAGCAGCCAAGGGCGCTCCTCAGATACGCAGTATTTT.

The genes are TRBV6-5 and TRBJ1-2; 7 positions agree with TRBD1. The CDR3 has 13 amino acids. In germline, CDR1 is MNHEY, CDR2 SVGAGI. V shed 5 bases and J 2 bases; nucleotides not matched to a gene: 2. DNA for the CDR3: TGTGCCAGCAGTCGACAGGGAAACTATGGCTACACCTTC. Amino acids: CASSRQGNYGYTF.

The V gene is TRBV7-3, the J gene TRBJ2-3; a weak D match, TRBD1 (5 bases). CDR1 and CDR2 from the germline V gene are SGHTA and FQGTGA. CDR3 length: 14 amino acids. V lost 4 bases, J lost 8 bases, and 16 bases lay in between. CDR3 amino acids: CASSSTAWGGTQYF. The CDR3 coding sequence is TGTGCCAGCAGCTCTACAGCCTGGGGCGGTACGCAGTATTTT.

The CDR3 coding sequence is TGTGCCAGCAGTCCCCACCCACGGATCCTAGCAGTCGAGCAGTACTTC. Translating it yields CASSPHPRILAVEQYF. The chain couples TRBV28 to TRBJ2-7; D is perhaps TRBD2 (5 bases). Germline V gene sequence: CDR1 MDHEN, CDR2 SYDVKM. This CDR3 has 16 amino acids. Deletions cut 5 bases from V and 6 bases from J, with 23 bases between.

This clone was seen a single time. The rearrangement joins TRBV2 to TRBJ2-3; 14 bases are a match to TRBD2. Per germline, CDR1 SNHLY and CDR2 FYNNEI. J gave up 1 base and V 2 bases, and 11 bases lay outside the gene matches. This CDR3 has 20 amino acids. The DNA for the CDR3 is TGTGCCAGCAGTGAATTTAGGACTAGCGGGAGGCCCGGTGGCACAGATACGCAGTATTTT. Amino acid sequence: CASSEFRTSGRPGGTDTQYF.

The V gene is TRBV5-1, the J gene TRBJ2-2, with TRBD2 matching 10 bases. The V segment lost 3 bases and the J segment 7 bases; nucleotides outside the gene matches: 3. CDR1 is SGHRS and CDR2 is YFSETQ in the germline V gene. The CDR3 covers 14 residues. The CDR3 nucleotides are TGCGCCAGCAGCTCGGGACTAGCGATCGGGGAGCTGTTTTTT. This translates into CASSSGLAIGELFF.

J is TRBJ1-6 and V is TRBV2; D ambiguous. The germline gives CDR1 SNHLY, CDR2 FYNNEI. V was shortened by 3 bases and J by 12 bases, with 12 bases between the two germline ends. The CDR3 runs 13 residues. The CDR3 nucleotides are TGTGCCAGCAGTGACAGCGGCCGTCTACCCCTCCACTTT. Its protein is CASSDSGRLPLHF. The variable domain in full, with the rest retrieved from reference TRBV2 and TRBJ1-6, is EPEVTQTPSHQVTQMGQEVILRCVPISNHLYFYWYRQILGQKVEFLVSFYNNEISEKSEIFDDQFSVERPDGSNFTLKIRSTKLEDSAMYFCASSDSGRLPLHFGNGTRLTVT.

This chain uses TRBV7-2 with TRBJ2-3; no firm D call. V lost 1 base and J 2 bases, leaving 7 bases between the germline ends. This CDR3 comprises 14 residues. CDR1 is SGHTA, CDR2 FQGNSA, per germline. Here the CDR3 reads CASSLGGHTDTQYF. CDR3 in DNA: TGTGCCAGCAGCTTAGGTGGCCACACAGATACGCAGTATTTT.

The rearrangement uses TRBV6-4 and TRBJ1-1; D unclear. The CDR3 covers 13 residues. Germline-derived CDR1 and CDR2 are MRHNA and SNTAGT. V was shortened by 3 bases and J by 1 base, with 6 bases between the two germline ends. The CDR3 sequence: CASSEGWNTEAFF. CDR3 nucleotides: TGTGCCAGCAGTGAGGGGTGGAACACTGAAGCTTTCTTT.

V and J are TRBV18 and TRBJ2-1; D ambiguous. Trimming took 0 bases from V and 9 from J, leaving 18 bases between them. Germline CDR1 and CDR2: KGHSH and LQKENI. This CDR3 is 16 amino acids long. The CDR3 is CASSPPGSRAFSEQFF. In DNA form, the CDR3 reads TGTGCCAGCTCACCACCAGGGTCTAGGGCTTTTAGTGAGCAGTTCTTC.

In its sample, this clone was seen once. V and J are TRBV5-1 and TRBJ2-1; 11 bases align to TRBD2. The CDR3 has 14 amino acids. Per germline, CDR1 SGHRS and CDR2 YFSETQ. J gave up 8 bases and V 5 bases, and 6 bases lay outside the gene matches. The CDR3 DNA follows: TGCGCCAGCAGAACTAGCGGGAGTCGGGATGAGCAGTTCTTC. Protein sequence: CASRTSGSRDEQFF.

The rearrangement joins TRBV5-6 to TRBJ2-1; D is unclear. Trimming took 1 base from V and 8 from J, leaving 7 bases between them. The CDR3 extends over 12 amino acids. In germline, CDR1 is SGHDT, CDR2 YYEEEE. The CDR3 DNA follows: TGTGCCAGCAGCTTGTGGTGGGATGAGCAGTTCTTC. Translating it yields CASSLWWDEQFF.

This rearrangement joins TRBV7-3 to TRBJ2-7, with 10 positions matching TRBD2. The CDR3 contains 17 residues. V was pared by 2 bases and J by 4 bases, with 11 bases of the junction left unmatched. Germline values: CDR1 SGHTA, CDR2 FQGTGA. The CDR3 sequence: CASSLVPSGSTGYEQYF. The CDR3 nucleotides are TGTGCCAGCAGCTTAGTCCCTAGCGGGAGTACAGGGTACGAGCAGTACTTC.

This clone has only one observation. The rearrangement joins TRBV11-1 to TRBJ2-2; D is uncertain. Germline loops: CDR1 SGHAT, CDR2 FQDESV (reference sequence). The CDR3 loop spans 13 amino acids. V was shortened by 3 bases and J by 9 bases, with 11 bases between the two germline ends. CDR3 nucleotide sequence: TGTGCCAGCAGCTTCCAGGTACAGCGGGAGCTGTTTTTT. The encoded protein is CASSFQVQRELFF.

The J gene is TRBJ2-1, the V gene TRBV6-5; 9 nucleotides align to TRBD1. The CDR3 is made up of 14 amino acids. The junction had 2 bases not matched to a gene; V was cut back by 4 bases and J by 4 bases. Germline CDR1 is MNHEY and CDR2 is SVGAGI. In DNA form, the CDR3 reads TGTGCCAGCAGTTTACAGGGGGCTTACAATGAGCAGTTCTTC. Translation: CASSLQGAYNEQFF.